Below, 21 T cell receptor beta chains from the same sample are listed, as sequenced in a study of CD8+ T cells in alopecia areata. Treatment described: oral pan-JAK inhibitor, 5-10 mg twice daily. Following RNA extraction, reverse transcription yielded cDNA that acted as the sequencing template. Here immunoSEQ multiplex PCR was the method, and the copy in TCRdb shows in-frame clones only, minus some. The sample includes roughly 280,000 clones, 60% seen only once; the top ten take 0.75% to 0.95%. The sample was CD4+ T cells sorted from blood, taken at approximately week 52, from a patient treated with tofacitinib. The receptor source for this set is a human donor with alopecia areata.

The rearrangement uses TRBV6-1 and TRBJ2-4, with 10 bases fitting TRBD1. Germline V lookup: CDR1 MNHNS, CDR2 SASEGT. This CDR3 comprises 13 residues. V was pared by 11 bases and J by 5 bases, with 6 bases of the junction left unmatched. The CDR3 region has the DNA TGTGCCTCAACGGGGACAGGGGAAAACATTCAGTACTTC. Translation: CASTGTGENIQYF.

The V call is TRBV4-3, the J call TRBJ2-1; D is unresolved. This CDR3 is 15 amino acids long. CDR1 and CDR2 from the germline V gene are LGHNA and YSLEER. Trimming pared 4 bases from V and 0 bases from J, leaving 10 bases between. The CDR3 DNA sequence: TGCGCCAGCAGCCGGACGGCGAGCTCCTACAATGAGCAGTTCTTC. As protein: CASSRTASSYNEQFF.

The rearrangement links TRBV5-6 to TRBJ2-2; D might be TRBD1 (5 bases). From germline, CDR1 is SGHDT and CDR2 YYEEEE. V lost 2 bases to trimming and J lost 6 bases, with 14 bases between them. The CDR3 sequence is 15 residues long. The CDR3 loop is CASSLGFQGSGELFF. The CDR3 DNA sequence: TGTGCCAGCAGCTTAGGGTTCCAGGGATCCGGGGAGCTGTTTTTT.

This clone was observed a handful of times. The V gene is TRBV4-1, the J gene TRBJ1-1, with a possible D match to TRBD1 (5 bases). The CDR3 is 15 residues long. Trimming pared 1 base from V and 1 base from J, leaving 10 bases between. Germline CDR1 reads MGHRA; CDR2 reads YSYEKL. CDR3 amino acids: CASSQGGGKNTEAFF. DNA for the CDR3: TGCGCCAGCAGCCAAGGCGGGGGAAAGAACACTGAAGCTTTCTTT.

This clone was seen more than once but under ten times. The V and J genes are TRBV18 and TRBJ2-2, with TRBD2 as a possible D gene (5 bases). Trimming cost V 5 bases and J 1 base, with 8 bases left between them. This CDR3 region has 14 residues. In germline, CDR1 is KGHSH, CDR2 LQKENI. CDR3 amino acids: CASSSGLNTGELFF. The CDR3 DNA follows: TGTGCCAGCTCATCCGGACTGAACACCGGGGAGCTGTTTTTT. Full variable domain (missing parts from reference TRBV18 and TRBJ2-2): NAGVMQNPRHLVRRRGQEARLRCSPMKGHSHVYWYRQLPEEGLKFMVYLQKENIIDESGMPKERFSAEFPKEGPSILRIQQVVRGDSAAYFCASSSGLNTGELFFGEGSRLTVL.

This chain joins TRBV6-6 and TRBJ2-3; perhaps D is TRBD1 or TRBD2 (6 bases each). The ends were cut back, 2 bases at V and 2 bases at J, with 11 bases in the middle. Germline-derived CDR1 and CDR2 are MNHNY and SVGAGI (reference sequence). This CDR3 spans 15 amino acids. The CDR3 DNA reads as TGTGCCAGCAGTTACAGGGGGGTCGACACAGATACGCAGTATTTT. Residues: CASSYRGVDTDTQYF.

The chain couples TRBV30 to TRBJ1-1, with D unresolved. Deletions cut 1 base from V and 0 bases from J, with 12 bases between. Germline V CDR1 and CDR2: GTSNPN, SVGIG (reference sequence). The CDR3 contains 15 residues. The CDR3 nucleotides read TGTGCCTGGAGTGCCCCCGGGGATTTGAACACTGAAGCTTTCTTT. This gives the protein CAWSAPGDLNTEAFF.

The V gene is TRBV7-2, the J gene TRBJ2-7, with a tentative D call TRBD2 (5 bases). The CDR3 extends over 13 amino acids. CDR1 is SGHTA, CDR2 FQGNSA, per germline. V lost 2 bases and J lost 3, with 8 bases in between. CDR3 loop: CASSLLGNYEQYF. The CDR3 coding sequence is TGTGCCAGCAGCTTACTCGGGAACTACGAGCAGTACTTC.

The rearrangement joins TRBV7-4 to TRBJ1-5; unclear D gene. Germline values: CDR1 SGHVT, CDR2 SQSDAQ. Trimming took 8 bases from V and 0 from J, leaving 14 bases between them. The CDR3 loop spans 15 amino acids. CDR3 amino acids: CASYVRVNSNQPQHF. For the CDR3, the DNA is TGTGCCAGCTACGTAAGAGTTAATAGCAATCAGCCCCAGCATTTT.

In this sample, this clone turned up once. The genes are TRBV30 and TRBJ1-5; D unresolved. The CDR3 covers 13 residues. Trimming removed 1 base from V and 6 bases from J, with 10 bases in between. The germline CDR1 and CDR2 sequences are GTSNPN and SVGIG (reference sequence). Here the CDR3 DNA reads TGTGCCTGGAGTGGAGGGCTGGGTCAGCCCCAGCATTTT. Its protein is CAWSGGLGQPQHF.

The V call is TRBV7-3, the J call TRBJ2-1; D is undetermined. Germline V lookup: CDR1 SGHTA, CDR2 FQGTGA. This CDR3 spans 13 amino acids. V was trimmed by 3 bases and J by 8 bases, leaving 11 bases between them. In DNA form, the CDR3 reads TGTGCCAGCAGCTTGCGGTCTGGCGATGAGCAGTTCTTC. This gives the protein CASSLRSGDEQFF. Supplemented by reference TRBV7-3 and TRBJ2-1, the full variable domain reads GAGVSQTPSNKVTEKGKYVELRCDPISGHTALYWYRQSLGQGPEFLIYFQGTGAADDSGLPNDRFFAVRPEGSVSTLKIQRTERGDSAVYLCASSLRSGDEQFFGPGTRLTVL.

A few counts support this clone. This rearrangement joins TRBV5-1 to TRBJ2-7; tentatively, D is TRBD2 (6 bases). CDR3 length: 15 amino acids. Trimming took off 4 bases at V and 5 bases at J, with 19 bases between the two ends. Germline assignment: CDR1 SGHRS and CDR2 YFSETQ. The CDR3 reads CASSEGLPGGHEQYF. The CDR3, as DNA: TGCGCCAGCAGCGAGGGACTTCCTGGGGGTCACGAGCAGTACTTC.

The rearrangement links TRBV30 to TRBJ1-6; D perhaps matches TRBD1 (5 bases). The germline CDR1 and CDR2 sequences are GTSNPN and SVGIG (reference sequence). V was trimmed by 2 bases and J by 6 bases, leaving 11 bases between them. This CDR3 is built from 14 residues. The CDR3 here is CAWSPGTANSPLHF. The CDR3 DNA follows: TGTGCCTGGAGTCCCGGGACGGCTAATTCACCCCTCCACTTT.

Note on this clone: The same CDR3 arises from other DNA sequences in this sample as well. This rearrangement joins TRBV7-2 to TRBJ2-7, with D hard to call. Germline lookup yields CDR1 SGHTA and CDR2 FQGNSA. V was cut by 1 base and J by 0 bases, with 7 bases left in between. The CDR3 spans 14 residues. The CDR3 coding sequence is TGTGCCAGCAGCTTAGAGGGAAGCTCCTACGAGCAGTACTTC. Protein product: CASSLEGSSYEQYF.

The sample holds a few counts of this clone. The CDR3 sequence: CSVEGGGPYNEQFF. The DNA for the CDR3 is TGCAGCGTTGAAGGGGGAGGGCCCTACAATGAGCAGTTCTTC. The rearrangement joins TRBV29-1 to TRBJ2-1; 7 nucleotides line up with TRBD2. Unmatched junction bases numbered 2, after V lost 1 base and J lost 2 bases. The CDR3 is made up of 14 amino acids. Germline V gene data show CDR1 as SQVTM and CDR2 as ANQGSEA.

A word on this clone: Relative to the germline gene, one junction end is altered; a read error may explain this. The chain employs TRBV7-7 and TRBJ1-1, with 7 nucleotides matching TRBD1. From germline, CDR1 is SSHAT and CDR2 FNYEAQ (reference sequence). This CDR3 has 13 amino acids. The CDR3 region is CASSQSLQGEAFF. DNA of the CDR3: TGTGCTAGCAGCCAATCCTTACAGGGGGAAGCTTTCTTT.

DNA of the CDR3: TGTGCCAGCAGTGACAACTACGAGCAGTACTTC. Its protein product is CASSDNYEQYF. The chain is built from TRBV2 and TRBJ2-5; no reliable D call. The J call could be wrong; TRBJ2-7 is a better fit for the DNA end. The length of the CDR3 is 11 residues. In germline, CDR1 is SNHLY, CDR2 FYNNEI.

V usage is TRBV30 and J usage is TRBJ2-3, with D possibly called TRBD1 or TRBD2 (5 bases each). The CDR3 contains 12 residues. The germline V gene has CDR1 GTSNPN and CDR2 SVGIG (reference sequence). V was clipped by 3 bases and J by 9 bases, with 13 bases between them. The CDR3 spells CAWRGPSKTQYF. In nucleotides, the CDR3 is TGTGCCTGGAGGGGACCCTCGAAAACGCAGTATTTT.

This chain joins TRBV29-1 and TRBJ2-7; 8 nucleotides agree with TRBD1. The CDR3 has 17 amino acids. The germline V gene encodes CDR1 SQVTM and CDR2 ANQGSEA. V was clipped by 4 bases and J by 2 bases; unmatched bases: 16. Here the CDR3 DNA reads TGCAGCGTTGCTTCGGTCTTGGGACAGGAGACTACCTACGAGCAGTACTTC. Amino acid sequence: CSVASVLGQETTYEQYF.

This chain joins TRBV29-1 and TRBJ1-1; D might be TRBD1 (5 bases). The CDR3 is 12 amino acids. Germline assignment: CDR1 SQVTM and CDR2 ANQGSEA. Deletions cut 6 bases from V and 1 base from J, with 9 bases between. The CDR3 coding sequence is TGCAGCGTGGGACGGTGGAACACTGAAGCTTTCTTT. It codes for CSVGRWNTEAFF.

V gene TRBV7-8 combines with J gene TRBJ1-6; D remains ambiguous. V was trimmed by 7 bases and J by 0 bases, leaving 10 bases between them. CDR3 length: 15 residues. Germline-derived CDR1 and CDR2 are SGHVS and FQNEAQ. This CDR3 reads CASTDLLSYNSPLHF. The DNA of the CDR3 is TGTGCCAGCACCGACCTTCTCTCCTATAATTCACCCCTCCACTTT.